These T cell receptor beta chains were read from a single sample in a study of response to subunit inactivated influenza vaccine. TCRdb recomputed calls from the RT-PCR reads with MiXCR, one row per CDR3 protein. The profile covers roughly 760,000 distinct CDR3 sequences, with around 20% appearing a single time and 9.5% to 13% taken by the ten largest. This specimen was PBMCs from blood, taken around 5 days after vaccination. These receptors all stem from a man over 45 who received an inactivated influenza vaccine. Each CDR3 is given with its conserved first and last residue. The order of the fields is D gene, J gene, clone size, V gene, CDR3 DNA, CDR3 protein. The D gene is left open where the match is weak. Expanded clones are given a class, and other clones once, few, many or no size at all.

TRBD1	TRBJ2-1	-	TRBV18	TGTGCCAGCTCACGGGACAGGGCTACCAATGAGCAGTTCTTC	CASSRDRATNEQFF
TRBD1	TRBJ2-1	-	TRBV10-3	TGTGCCATCAGTGACGGGACAGGGATTACCTCACGAAATGAGCAGTTCTTC	CAISDGTGITSRNEQFF
-	TRBJ2-5	-	TRBV5-1	TGCGCCAGCAGCCGGGACACAGAGACCCAGTACTTC	CASSRDTETQYF
TRBD1	TRBJ2-3	-	TRBV9	TGTGCCAGCAGCGTAGCGGGGACAGGGGTAGGCGATACGCAGTATTTT	CASSVAGTGVGDTQYF
TRBD2	TRBJ2-3	many	TRBV12-3/TRBV12-4	TGTGCCAGCAGGGGGGGGACAGATACGCAGTATTTT	CASRGGTDTQYF
TRBD2	TRBJ2-1	-	TRBV20-1	TGCAGTGCTACCGGGACTAGCGGGACGTACAATGAGCAGTTCTTC	CSATGTSGTYNEQFF
TRBD1	TRBJ2-7	-	TRBV30	TGTGCCTGGAGCAGACAGGGGGGGCAGTACTTC	CAWSRQGGQYF
TRBD2	TRBJ2-7	-	TRBV27	TGTGCCAGCAGTACTAGCGGGGGAGGTTACGAGCAGTACTTC	CASSTSGGGYEQYF
TRBD2	TRBJ2-7	few	TRBV4-3	TGCGCCAGCAGCCGCGTATCTAGCGGGCAGGCCTACGAGCAGTACTTC	CASSRVSSGQAYEQYF
TRBD1	TRBJ2-4	-	TRBV6-2/TRBV6-3	TGTGCCAGCGAAGCGATACCGGGACAGGGTCCAATTTTC	CASEAIPGQGPIF
-	TRBJ2-7	few	TRBV28	TGTGCCAGCAGTTTAATGGAACGGTACGAGCAGTACTTC	CASSLMERYEQYF
TRBD2	TRBJ2-7	many	TRBV4-2	TGTGCCAGCAGCCGTACGGGACTAGCGGGAGGAGGCGAGCAGTACTTC	CASSRTGLAGGGEQYF
TRBD1	TRBJ2-7	few	TRBV4-2	TGTGCCAGCAGCCAAACCTCCGGGACAGGCCATCCCTACGAGCAGTACTTC	CASSQTSGTGHPYEQYF
-	TRBJ2-2	-	TRBV29-1	TGCAGCGATCTACTTGGCGGGGAGCTGTTTTTT	CSDLLGGELFF
-	TRBJ1-6	many	TRBV20-1	TGCAGTGCTAGACCGACAGTTTATAATTCACCCCTCCACTTT	CSARPTVYNSPLHF
TRBD1	TRBJ2-7	few	TRBV6-5	TGTGCCAGCAGTTACTCGAAACAGGGGTCCTACGAGCAGTACTTC	CASSYSKQGSYEQYF
-	TRBJ1-6	-	TRBV7-2	TGTGCCAGCAGCCCGGAAACAGGGATTGTTTCACCCCTCCACTTT	CASSPETGIVSPLHF
-	TRBJ2-7	few	TRBV12-3/TRBV12-4	TGTGCCAGCGGCCCCTCCGGGATCTCGGCCTACGAGCAGTACTTC	CASGPSGISAYEQYF
TRBD1	TRBJ2-7	few	TRBV20-1	TGCAGTGCTAGAGGAGACAGGGTATCCTACGAGCAGTACTTC	CSARGDRVSYEQYF
-	TRBJ2-1	-	TRBV20-1	TGCAGTGCTAGGGGGTGGGGTCTGTACAATGAGCAGTTCTTC	CSARGWGLYNEQFF
-	TRBJ1-2	few	TRBV4-3	TGCGCCAGCAGCCAAGACAGGAGCAGCTATGGCTACACCTTC	CASSQDRSSYGYTF
-	TRBJ1-4	-	TRBV2	TGTGCCAGCAGGCTAGGACGCGTCACTAATGAAAAACTGTTTTTT	CASRLGRVTNEKLFF
-	TRBJ1-1	-	TRBV7-3	TGTGCCAGCAGCCCCGGCGGGGTCGACACTGAAGCTTTCTTT	CASSPGGVDTEAFF
-	TRBJ2-1	many	TRBV11-2	TGTGCCAGCAGCTTAGATCCCCAATGGGAGAAAAAACGGCGTGAGCAGTTCTTC	CASSLDPQWEKKRREQFF
TRBD1	TRBJ1-1	-	TRBV12-3/TRBV12-4	TGTGCCACCAACGGCCGGGACAGGTCCACTGAAGCTTTCTTT	CATNGRDRSTEAFF
TRBD1	TRBJ2-7	few	TRBV5-1	TGCGCCAGCAGCTTGACCGGGGTGGACAGGGGCAACCACGAGCAGTACTTC	CASSLTGVDRGNHEQYF